The clone carrying this T cell receptor (beta chain) has ten or more counts. Its antigen is not identified. The sample originates from a study of CD8+CD57+ T cells in acquired aplastic anemia. Study-level background: Sorted CD4+ and CD8+ cells yielded roughly 3.2 ug of DNA on average. Overall study results and limits: In common between the patients and the controls were approximately 28 CD8+ CDR3 sequences. Patients versus controls showed no significant CD8+ Simpson's diversity difference.

Genomic DNA templated the TCR beta VDJ and CDR3 profiling. TCRdb re-derived calls from the reads in MiXCR, one entry per CDR3 protein. The data show some 280,000 distinct CDR3 sequences, around 60% seen once. CDR1 is MGHDK, CDR2 SYGVNS, per germline. The CDR3 has 15 residues. V was clipped by 5 bases and J by 2 bases, with 14 bases between them. The V and J genes are TRBV25-1 and TRBJ2-3, with D maybe TRBD2 (5 bases). This sequence was found in a human donor with severe aplastic anemia or a healthy control (not recorded which). Input material: sorted CD4+, CD8+, or CD8+CD57+ T cells (not recorded which) from PBMCs. In DNA form, the CDR3 reads TGTGCCAGCAGTTCATCCGGGATGATCACAGATACGCAGTATTTT. It is translated as CASSSSGMITDTQYF. Together with reference TRBV25-1 and TRBJ2-3, the CDR3 gives the full variable domain: EADIYQTPRYLVIGTGKKITLECSQTMGHDKMYWYQQDPGMELHLIHYSYGVNSTEKGDLSSESTVSRIRTEHFPLTLESARPSHTSQYLCASSSSGMITDTQYFGPGTRLTVL.